This entry is about one TCR beta chain. Its antigen is still unknown. Base qualities are not provided; no much larger clone lies one nucleotide away. Inclusive of the bounding cysteine and phenylalanine, the CDR3 is 15 residues long. Of the read, only the CDR3 DNA is kept; its 45 bases are in frame from base 1. Germline trimming amounts to 3 bases on V and 7 bases on J, with 9 as the count of junction bases outside the gene matches. What the time point label conveys for this sample: longitudinal time-point 1 (baseline). For unsorted PBMC libraries, 2 million PBMCs were used after storage in RNAlater at -80 degrees C until RNA extraction. Peripheral blood was subjected to Ficoll-Hypaque density gradient centrifugation to isolate PBMCs, which were then cryopreserved in liquid nitrogen. The data stem from a study of neurological immune-mediated disorders (dated by TCRdb to between 2019 and 2020). At the level of the whole study: Peripheral blood TCR-beta repertoires from HTLV-I-associated myelopathy (HAM/TSP) patients, multiple sclerosis patients and healthy controls were compared by UMI-based sequencing. Of the roughly 68 subjects in the cohort, about 15 were HAM/TSP patients, some 35 were multiple sclerosis patients, and 20 were healthy controls. Longitudinal HAM/TSP and healthy donors had 3 time-points each (roughly 3-45 month intervals). Longitudinal samples, technical triplicates and paired sorted CD4+ and CD8+ T-cell subsets, alongside PBMC samples, were included among the 106 TCR-beta libraries. Beyond this particular receptor, the publication reports: Across subjects, expanded clones never shared an identical CDR3 amino acid sequence, which suggests that the TCR-beta repertoires in every group were private. TCR clonal expansion was highest in HAM/TSP patients and lowest in MS patients, with MS patients falling below even healthy controls.

cDNA synthesis used template-switch 5'RACE with a primer carrying a 10-nucleotide random unique molecular identifier tagging each TCR transcript. Each sequencing run produced over 160 million TCR-beta sequences covering 15-18 subjects. The RNeasy kit was used for extraction of total RNA. The KAPA Real-time Library Amplification kit was used to amplify TCR-beta VDJ regions with primers for the TCR constant region and the 5'RACE anchor. A first PCR added sample indexes and Illumina adaptors, and a second PCR then raised library yield. After Ampure bead purification, the TCR product of roughly 650 bp was size-selected on a 2% E-gel SizeSelection system. Library quality was checked on a Bioanalyzer, concentration was measured with Qubit, and libraries were quantified with the Kapa Library Quantification kit before pooling. An Illumina HiSeq 2500 was used to sequence the libraries paired-end at 2 x 150 bp. To increase sequence diversity, roughly 25-31% phiX was spiked into each library pool. The original methods were these. The UMI-based MiGEC pipeline processed quality-filtered reads and removed over 75% of raw TCR sequences during error correction. IMGT germline references were used for alignment of VDJ genes, and clonotypes were defined by a unique CDR3 amino acid sequence together with V-J genes. VDJtools evaluated clonal expansion, Shannon diversity and CDR3 relatedness (CalcPairwiseDistances, ClusterSamples); CLCbio workbench built phylogenetic trees. Clones with at least 8 unique UMIs were defined as expanded, with this threshold being based on coefficient-of-variation modelling across technical triplicates. TCRdb ran its own pipeline on the public reads, namely fastp trimming at Q25 and MiXCR clone calling, and kept in-frame beta chains. All rows with the same CDR3 protein become a single entry with the most common DNA and genes. TCRdb, rather than the study authors, made the V and J calls. Present in this sample are 55,000 to 80,000 distinct CDR3 sequences, about 13% of which were seen just once. Jointly, the top ten make up 4.6% of the sample.

The rearranged chain carries TRBV12-3 or TRBV12-4 and TRBJ1-3, and TRBD1 aligns with 7 junction nucleotides. The TCR comes from a female donor with HTLV-1-associated myelopathy (HAM/TSP). Sequencing was done on a sample of PBMCs. The DNA sequence reads TGTGCCAGCAGTTTCTCCGTGACAGGGTTGAACACCATATATTTT. It codes for CASSFSVTGLNTIYF.